The subject of this entry is one T cell receptor (beta chain). No antigen is known for it. Base qualities are not at hand, and no much larger clone is one base apart. This sample is part of a study of PD-1 blockade in classical Hodgkin lymphoma (dated by TCRdb to 2018 to 2020). About the full investigation: Nivolumab dosing was 3 mg/kg intravenously every 2 weeks, continuing until either disease progression or unacceptable toxicity. The study used TCR beta sequencing and CyTOF to define a peripheral blood immune signature of response to PD-1 blockade in classical Hodgkin lymphoma.

What the work shows at the level of the full study, not this receptor alone: The study covered only a single clinical trial cohort, and the causes of the repertoire differences, possibly disease activity or prior therapy, were still not defined. Baseline diversity similar to that of newly diagnosed patients was observed in trial patients achieving complete response, whereas significantly lower diversity was observed in partial responders and progressors. Patients starting nivolumab less than 1 year after ASCT had lower diversity and were excluded from later analyses to avoid confounding by immune reconstitution. Baseline TCR diversity was reported to be lower in newly diagnosed patients than in healthy donors and to be lower still in relapsed/refractory patients. A significant rise by C4D1 was seen in CD4+ but not CD8+ TCR diversity (p=0.0027 vs p=0.16), with the rise being most apparent in complete responders (p=0.02).

The label giving this sample's time point can be read as: cycle 4 day 1 (C4D1), after less than 7 weeks of nivolumab. All trial patients had relapsed after autologous stem cell transplantation, with cohorts A, B and C differing in prior brentuximab vedotin exposure. A total of roughly 57 patients with relapsed/refractory classical Hodgkin lymphoma made up the trial cohort, and each patient's best overall response was complete response, partial response or progressive disease. Single-agent nivolumab was administered to trial patients in the multi-cohort phase II CheckMate 205 trial. Best overall response was determined by an independent review committee according to the 2007 International Working Group response criteria. PBMCs from the trial were collected at three points: immediately before nivolumab initiation (C1D1), and during therapy at cycle 2 day 1 and cycle 4 day 1. Peripheral blood was collected in 8 mL Vacutainer Cell Preparation Tubes, from which PBMCs were isolated by centrifugation and then cryopreserved.

The Qiagen DNeasy kit was used to extract genomic DNA from unsorted PBMCs and from the negatively selected CD4+ and CD8+ fractions. TCR beta CDR3 regions were subjected to amplification by immunoSEQ multiplex PCR with primers that anneal to V and J segments. A synthetic immune receptor repertoire was used to minimize amplification bias, and remaining bias was computationally removed after sequencing. The authors' analysis ran thus. Repertoire diversity was quantified as the Shannon entropy index using custom Python scripts. Unsorted, CD4+ and CD8+ repertoires were analyzed separately, except in combined analyses where CD4+ and CD8+ sequences were merged in silico. Clonal expansion was defined as at least a 2-fold frequency increase after treatment relative to C1D1, with a pseudocount of 0.5 for undetected baseline clones. Clones with 0 or 1 copy at C1D1 were defined as singleton clones, while clones with 2 or more copies were defined as non-singleton clones. Clones expanded in unsorted samples were labelled as CD4+, CD8+ or unknown by matching protein sequences in sorted samples from the same patient. Wilcoxon tests were applied to paired samples to test diversity changes from C1D1 to C4D1. Here the immuneACCESS table is served through TCRdb, limited to in-frame sequences with V and J called. Missing clones are a known gap in these copies; in checked studies unresolved V genes cover under half, and the rest lacks a known reason. That table gives V, J and clone size, and the DNA gave D and trimming. In all, the sample holds around 31,000 clones, and approximately 85% of those were seen once. The ten most abundant clones make up about 15% of the sample.

V drops 4 bases and J drops 1 base, leaving 8 bases in between. Counted from cysteine to phenylalanine, this CDR3 has 13 amino acids. Only the CDR3 DNA stays, 39 bases, in frame from base 1. CDR1 SGHKS and CDR2 YYEKEE were looked up in the germline V gene (reference sequence). Specimen: peripheral blood mononuclear cells (PBMCs), collected before the fourth cycle of nivolumab. This TCR derives from a human donor with classical Hodgkin lymphoma. The sequence is built from TRBV5-5 and TRBJ2-5; a tentative D call is TRBD2 (5 bases match). The DNA sequence follows: TGTGCCAGCAGCGGTGCGGGCCAAGAGACCCAGTACTTC. It specifies CASSGAGQETQYF.